The rows below give T cell receptor beta chains drawn from one sample of a study of chemoradiotherapy in HPV16-positive cancers. TCRdb keeps only in-frame clones here, not all; method: immunoSEQ multiplex PCR. The sample holds roughly 1,000 clones; over 75% are singletons and the top ten take 4.3%. The sequences come from tumor tissue, collected from a patient who underwent chemoradiotherapy. These receptor sequences come from a human donor with HPV-associated anogenital cancer. Both conserved end residues are part of each CDR3. D genes are given only for firm matches. Expanded clones are given a class, and other clones once, few, many or no size at all.

V	J	D	size	length	DNA	CDR3
TRBV5-1	TRBJ1-1	.	.	12	TGCGCCAGCAGCTTGGAGGGGTCTGAAGCTTTCTTT	CASSLEGSEAFF
TRBV9	TRBJ2-7	.	few	14	TGTGCCAGCAGCGTAGATGTAATGGGGTACGAGCAGTACTTC	CASSVDVMGYEQYF
TRBV10-2	TRBJ1-1	.	.	16	TGCGCCAGCAGTGAGGGCAAATCCCCTCTCGGGACTGAAGCTTTCTTT	CASSEGKSPLGTEAFF
TRBV5-1	TRBJ1-2	.	.	13	TGCGCCAGCAGCTTGGACGGGAACTATGGCTACACCTTC	CASSLDGNYGYTF
TRBV5-5	TRBJ1-4	.	.	15	TGTGCCAGCAGCTTGGAGAGGGGTGCTAATGAAAAACTGTTTTTT	CASSLERGANEKLFF
TRBV15	TRBJ2-7	TRBD1	.	14	TGTGCCACCAGCAGAGGTCGGGACAGCTACGAGCAGTACTTC	CATSRGRDSYEQYF
TRBV19	TRBJ2-7	TRBD2	few	13	TGTGCCAGTAGTAACCCAGCGGGGGGCGAGCAGTACTTC	CASSNPAGGEQYF
TRBV7-8	TRBJ1-2	TRBD1	.	16	TGTGCCAGCAGCCCTAGTCCACAGGGGGCATGGTATGGCTACACCTTC	CASSPSPQGAWYGYTF
TRBV11-2	TRBJ2-2	TRBD2	.	15	TGTGCCAGCAGCGGACTAGCGGGGGGCACCGGGGAGCTGTTTTTT	CASSGLAGGTGELFF
TRBV28	TRBJ1-2	.	.	12	TGTGCCAGCAGTTCCGGGCCGTATGGCTACACCTTC	CASSSGPYGYTF
TRBV5-1	TRBJ1-4	.	.	15	TGCGCCAGCAGCTTGGAAGCCAGCGTAGGGGGGGAACTGTTTTTT	CASSLEASVGGELFF
TRBV6-1	TRBJ1-6	.	few	14	TGTGCCAGCAGTCGGCTGCCCGATAATTCACCCCTCCACTTT	CASSRLPDNSPLHF
TRBV7-8	TRBJ1-1	.	few	13	TGTGCCAGCAGCTTAGGAATCAAGCTTAAAGCTTTCTTT	CASSLGIKLKAFF
TRBV23-1	TRBJ1-2	TRBD1	.	16	TGCGCCAGCAGTCGCTATTACAGGGGGCATTCTTACGGCTACACCTTC	CASSRYYRGHSYGYTF
TRBV5-1	TRBJ1-1	.	few	12	TGCGCCAGCAGCTTACAGGGAAATGAAGCTTTCTTT	CASSLQGNEAFF
TRBV5-5	TRBJ2-5	.	.	12	TGTGCCAGCAGCTTGGGCCAAGAGACCCAGTACTTC	CASSLGQETQYF
TRBV4-2	TRBJ2-3	TRBD2	.	14	TGTGCCAGCAGGGGCGGGGGGGACACAGATACGCAGTATTTT	CASRGGGDTDTQYF
TRBV5-5	TRBJ1-2	.	.	15	TGTGCCAGCAGCTTGGCCCGCGGAGCTAACTATGGCTACACCTTC	CASSLARGANYGYTF
TRBV29-1	TRBJ2-3	TRBD1	.	17	TGCAGCGTCCCCGGGACAGGGTCCTCGTATAGCACAGATACGCAGTATTTT	CSVPGTGSSYSTDTQYF
TRBV4-1	TRBJ2-5	TRBD2	.	16	TGCGCCAGCAGCCAAGGGCCTAGCGGGGGTCAAGAGACCCAGTACTTC	CASSQGPSGGQETQYF
TRBV9	TRBJ1-4	.	.	15	TGTGCCAGCAGCGACCGACAGGATGGGGACGAAAAACTGTTTTTT	CASSDRQDGDEKLFF
TRBV5-1	TRBJ2-7	.	.	13	TGCGCCAGCAGTTGGGGGGTTGGCAACGAGCAGTACTTC	CASSWGVGNEQYF
TRBV11-2	TRBJ2-1	TRBD2	.	18	TGTGCCAGCAGCTTAGATCACCGGGGGGGGTTTTCCTACAATGAGCAGTTCTTC	CASSLDHRGGFSYNEQFF
TRBV28	TRBJ2-7	.	few	13	TGTGCCAGCAGGGTAGCTATTCGCCTAGGGCAGTACTTC	CASRVAIRLGQYF
TRBV7-9	TRBJ1-4	TRBD1	once	14	TGTGCCAGCAGCCAACAGGGGGAATATGAAAAACTGTTTTTT	CASSQQGEYEKLFF
TRBV18	TRBJ2-3	TRBD2	.	18	TGTGCCAGCTCACTCAACCCCTCTAGCGGGGGTAGCACAGATACGCAGTATTTT	CASSLNPSSGGSTDTQYF
TRBV27	TRBJ2-1	TRBD2	.	14	TGTGCCAGCAGGCTAGCGGGGGGGAACAATGAGCAGTTCTTC	CASRLAGGNNEQFF
TRBV7-8	TRBJ1-3	.	.	12	TGTGCCAGCAGCTTAGGGGGAAACACCATATATTTT	CASSLGGNTIYF
TRBV7-6	TRBJ2-1	TRBD1	.	15	TGTGCCAGCAGCACCACCGGGACAGACTACAATGAGCAGTTCTTC	CASSTTGTDYNEQFF
TRBV27	TRBJ2-2	.	.	16	TGTGCCAGCAGTTTCTCAAACCGCAGTCCCACCGGGGAGCTGTTTTTT	CASSFSNRSPTGELFF
TRBV7-2	TRBJ2-3	TRBD1	.	14	TGTGCCAGCAGCCCGACAGGGGGATTTGATACGCAGTATTTT	CASSPTGGFDTQYF
TRBV6-5	TRBJ1-6	TRBD1	.	14	TGTGCCAGCAGTGCCGGGACAGGGGGATCACCCCTCCACTTT	CASSAGTGGSPLHF
TRBV21-1	TRBJ2-3	.	.	15	TGTGCCAGCACCATGGCGATTATTTTCACAGATACGCAGTATTTT	CASTMAIIFTDTQYF